One sample yielded the 9 T cell receptor beta chains listed below, sequenced in a study of OX40 agonist ivuxolimab in advanced cancers. Only in-frame clones appear in the TCRdb table, and some are missing; sequencing was by immunoSEQ multiplex PCR. The sample records roughly 75,000 clones, 90% being singletons. Material: CD4+ or CD8+ T cells sorted from blood, obtained in a trial of the OX40 agonist ivuxolimab. These receptors originate from an adult with an advanced solid tumor such as melanoma, head and neck, liver or kidney cancer.

This clone has just a few counts. The chain employs TRBV10-3 and TRBJ2-3; 8 positions match TRBD1. This CDR3 region has 15 residues. With V trimmed by 5 bases and J by 2 bases, 6 bases remained unmatched. Germline V gene data show CDR1 as ENHRY and CDR2 as SYGVKD. CDR3 loop: CAISPGQGPTDTQYF. The CDR3 region has the DNA TGTGCCATCAGTCCAGGACAGGGCCCCACAGATACGCAGTATTTT.

This chain connects TRBV7-2 to TRBJ2-3, with 8 nucleotides matching TRBD2. The trim removed 5 bases at V and 6 bases at J, leaving 10 bases unmatched. CDR3 length: 15 residues. Germline V gives CDR1 SGHTA, CDR2 FQGNSA. In DNA, the CDR3 is TGTGCCAGCAGCCCGGGGGGGACTGGAGGGGATACGCAGTATTTT. It encodes CASSPGGTGGDTQYF.

This chain uses TRBV18 with TRBJ1-3, with TRBD1 as a possible D gene (6 bases). CDR1 KGHSH and CDR2 LQKENI come from the germline V gene. Trimming shortened V by 3 bases and J by 1 base, and 10 bases separated the two germline ends. The CDR3 runs to 15 residues. The CDR3 region is CASSPVGGSGNTIYF. CDR3 sequence (DNA): TGTGCCAGCTCACCGGTAGGGGGTTCTGGAAACACCATATATTTT.

The chain uses TRBV5-1 and TRBJ2-7, with TRBD2 as a possible D gene (6 bases). The CDR3 is 14 amino acids. The V gene lost 3 bases and the J gene lost 2 bases, with 12 bases spanning the gap. CDR1 and CDR2 (germline): SGHRS, YFSETQ. CDR3 sequence (DNA): TGCGCCAGCAGCTCTCAACCGGGGGCCTACGAGCAGTACTTC. Translated: CASSSQPGAYEQYF. The entire variable domain, with the rest obtained from reference TRBV5-1 and TRBJ2-7, is as follows: KAGVTQTPRYLIKTRGQQVTLSCSPISGHRSVSWYQQTPGQGLQFLFEYFSETQRNKGNFPGRFSGRQFSNSRSEMNVSTLELGDSALYLCASSSQPGAYEQYFGPGTRLTVT.

The gene calls are TRBV5-1 and TRBJ2-7, with D possibly matching TRBD1 (5 bases). Trimming removed 0 bases at V and 6 bases at J, with 16 bases between. Germline assignment: CDR1 SGHRS and CDR2 YFSETQ. The CDR3 covers 15 residues. The CDR3 region is CASSLVAGYSSEQYF. CDR3 DNA sequence: TGCGCCAGCAGCTTGGTCGCAGGGTACTCTTCCGAGCAGTACTTC.

This clone was counted a single time. The V and J genes are TRBV7-2 and TRBJ1-1; tentatively, D is TRBD1 (5 bases). The CDR3 runs 14 residues. Looked up from germline, CDR1 is SGHTA and CDR2 is FQGNSA. V shed 1 base and J shed 6 bases, with 12 bases lying between them. This chain's CDR3 is CASSLVGGVAEAFF. The CDR3 coding sequence is TGTGCCAGCAGCTTAGTGGGGGGAGTAGCTGAAGCTTTCTTT.

The chain joins TRBV7-6 to TRBJ2-7; possibly TRBD1 or TRBD2 for D (5 bases each). V was cut by 1 base and J by 8 bases, with 9 bases left in between. Germline V lookup: CDR1 SGHVS, CDR2 FNYEAQ. The CDR3 covers 12 residues. This CDR3 is CASSLELGQQYF. The CDR3 DNA is TGTGCCAGCAGCTTAGAACTGGGACAGCAGTACTTC.

The chain couples TRBV7-9 to TRBJ2-5; D is possibly TRBD1 (6 bases). The end of the DNA fits TRBJ2-7 better, so the J call may be wrong. Germline CDR1 is SEHNR and CDR2 is FQNEAQ (reference sequence). The length of the CDR3 is 14 residues. CDR3 sequence (DNA): TGTGCCAGCAGCTTAGGGGGGCAGGGCCTCGAGCAGTACTTC. It is translated as CASSLGGQGLEQYF.

The sample holds one count of this clone. The rearrangement joins TRBV7-2 to TRBJ1-6, with D hard to call. This CDR3 has 15 residues. V gave up 1 base and J gave up 5 bases, with 9 bases separating them. The germline V gene encodes CDR1 SGHTA and CDR2 FQGNSA. The CDR3 bases are TGTGCCAGCAGCTTAGTGGGGTCCAATAATTCACCCCTCCACTTT. It encodes CASSLVGSNNSPLHF.